Listed below are T cell receptor beta chains from one sample, sequenced in a study of vaccination and CD4 T cells after COVID-19. For these TCRs, the target antigens are not known. From the PCR reads, TCRdb called clonotypes with MiXCR, one entry per CDR3 protein. In the table there are tens of thousands of distinct CDR3 sequences, 41% of which are singletons. The sample in question was CD4+ T cells from blood, cultured in vitro, obtained about 7 months after SARS-CoV-2 vaccination. All receptors derive from a human donor who had recovered from COVID-19. CDR3s leave out the opening cysteine and the closing phenylalanine or tryptophan. Each record gives: J gene, V gene, clone size, CDR3 protein. Size values are once, few and many counts, or a class for expanded clones, and some rows have none.

J gene: TRBJ1-1; V gene: TRBV7-9; clone size: .; CDR3 protein: ASSLLRGSGAAAEAF
J gene: TRBJ2-1; V gene: TRBV20-1; clone size: few; CDR3 protein: SASPTGLAIGNEQF
J gene: TRBJ1-2; V gene: TRBV10-3; clone size: .; CDR3 protein: AISDVAGYT
J gene: TRBJ2-3; V gene: TRBV11-2; clone size: .; CDR3 protein: ASSLFGGSTDTQY
J gene: TRBJ1-5; V gene: TRBV19; clone size: .; CDR3 protein: ASSAYPRGLSQPQH
J gene: TRBJ2-3; V gene: TRBV10-3; clone size: .; CDR3 protein: AAGREATDTQY
J gene: TRBJ1-5; V gene: TRBV25-1; clone size: .; CDR3 protein: ASSGGNQPQH
J gene: TRBJ2-1; V gene: TRBV7-2; clone size: few; CDR3 protein: ASSPYNEQF
J gene: TRBJ2-7; V gene: TRBV27; clone size: .; CDR3 protein: ASSPLSAGQPSYEQY
J gene: TRBJ1-1; V gene: TRBV6-2/TRBV6-3; clone size: .; CDR3 protein: ASSYFTYRDRVGAF
J gene: TRBJ1-5; V gene: TRBV6-1; clone size: .; CDR3 protein: ASSDADRAPNQPQH
J gene: TRBJ2-7; V gene: TRBV20-1; clone size: .; CDR3 protein: SAHPLAGGAYEQY
J gene: TRBJ1-3; V gene: TRBV20-1; clone size: .; CDR3 protein: SARPDGVGNTIY
J gene: TRBJ2-5; V gene: TRBV7-7; clone size: .; CDR3 protein: ASRRDRVRETQY
J gene: TRBJ2-4; V gene: TRBV15; clone size: .; CDR3 protein: ATSRDQGGRRWEAKNIQY
J gene: TRBJ2-7; V gene: TRBV2; clone size: .; CDR3 protein: ASSARPSGSYEQY
J gene: TRBJ2-1; V gene: TRBV20-1; clone size: few; CDR3 protein: SASGSLAGHVEQF
J gene: TRBJ2-1; V gene: TRBV7-2; clone size: once; CDR3 protein: ASSLGVAYYNEQF
J gene: TRBJ2-1; V gene: TRBV20-1; clone size: .; CDR3 protein: SARDLRGTFEQF
J gene: TRBJ2-3; V gene: TRBV6-1; clone size: few; CDR3 protein: ASIRTLSTDTQY
J gene: TRBJ2-1; V gene: TRBV20-1; clone size: .; CDR3 protein: SANRQVQFNEQF
J gene: TRBJ1-5; V gene: TRBV20-1; clone size: .; CDR3 protein: SARAGDSNQPQH
J gene: TRBJ2-3; V gene: TRBV19; clone size: .; CDR3 protein: ASSIAGSGTTYTQY
J gene: TRBJ2-7; V gene: TRBV20-1; clone size: few; CDR3 protein: SASYGGSYEQY
J gene: TRBJ2-7; V gene: TRBV5-8; clone size: .; CDR3 protein: ASSPGNIQDHEQY
J gene: TRBJ2-1; V gene: TRBV7-9; clone size: .; CDR3 protein: ASSLAFVPGADNEQF
J gene: TRBJ2-1; V gene: TRBV5-1; clone size: .; CDR3 protein: ASSYGTHNEQF
J gene: TRBJ1-6; V gene: TRBV7-9; clone size: few; CDR3 protein: ASSSMETGYNSPLH
J gene: TRBJ2-1; V gene: TRBV29-1; clone size: .; CDR3 protein: RGFYNEQF
J gene: TRBJ1-5; V gene: TRBV2; clone size: .; CDR3 protein: ASSRDLGNSQH
J gene: TRBJ1-2; V gene: TRBV7-8; clone size: .; CDR3 protein: ASSSDRGWGYGYT
J gene: TRBJ2-7; V gene: TRBV15; clone size: .; CDR3 protein: ATSRDRGGHYEQY
J gene: TRBJ2-7; V gene: TRBV7-9; clone size: .; CDR3 protein: ASSPRFGSHNEQY
J gene: TRBJ1-6; V gene: TRBV27; clone size: few; CDR3 protein: ASRGTGQNSPLH
J gene: TRBJ1-6; V gene: TRBV7-8; clone size: .; CDR3 protein: ASSQTGGAENSPLH
J gene: TRBJ2-5; V gene: TRBV6-1; clone size: few; CDR3 protein: ASRVLGTQQETQY
J gene: TRBJ2-1; V gene: TRBV10-2; clone size: .; CDR3 protein: ASRSDGNEQF
J gene: TRBJ1-2; V gene: TRBV6-1; clone size: .; CDR3 protein: ASSPWGGANYGYT
J gene: TRBJ1-2; V gene: TRBV4-3; clone size: few; CDR3 protein: ASSPHDRNLYGYT
J gene: TRBJ2-1; V gene: TRBV15; clone size: few; CDR3 protein: ATSRASGALYNEQF
J gene: TRBJ1-1; V gene: TRBV10-3; clone size: few; CDR3 protein: AISSRDEAF
J gene: TRBJ2-5; V gene: TRBV27; clone size: .; CDR3 protein: ASSLGFQETQY
J gene: TRBJ1-6; V gene: TRBV27; clone size: .; CDR3 protein: ASSLGGDSPLH
J gene: TRBJ2-7; V gene: TRBV6-1; clone size: .; CDR3 protein: ASSENGGEDEQY
J gene: TRBJ1-1; V gene: TRBV20-1; clone size: .; CDR3 protein: SGREGNTEAF
J gene: TRBJ1-5; V gene: TRBV6-2/TRBV6-3; clone size: .; CDR3 protein: ASSDRGGNQPQH